This T cell receptor (beta chain) stems from a study of T cell responses to AZD1222 COVID-19 vaccine. Notes on the study in general: White British people made up most donors, females outnumbered males, and clonal diversity was possibly underestimated. Spike-specific TCRs gained breadth and depth after people received two AZD1222 doses. Baseline seropositives among AZD1222 recipients totaled only six or seven.

Sequencing was performed with immunoSEQ multiplex PCR; in TCRdb, only in-frame clones are kept and a portion is missing. This sample has more than 110,000 clones; 80% to 95% occur once, and the top ten carry 3.6%. The germline V gene encodes CDR1 SGHVS and CDR2 FQNEAQ. CDR3 length equals 13 residues. V dropped 7 bases and J dropped 7 bases, with 16 bases sitting between them. Remarks on this clone: Its antigen is unidentified.

The clonotype comes from an adult who received the AZD1222 COVID-19 vaccine. The gene calls are TRBV7-8 and TRBJ2-5; maybe TRBD2 (5 bases). The sample was peripheral blood, taken 28 days after the second AZD1222 dose. CDR3 loop: CASTNTGERTQYF. The DNA of the CDR3 is TGTGCCAGCACCAATACCGGGGAGAGGACCCAGTACTTC.